The clone carrying this T cell receptor (beta chain) has just a few counts. Its antigen is still unknown. TCRdb independently ran MiXCR on the RACE reads; one entry per CDR3 protein. This repertoire shows 45,000 to 60,000 distinct CDR3 sequences, 9.5% to 15% found once; its top ten account for 2% to 3%. These data are taken from a study of human T cells and chemical hapten exposure. Overall study context: Patch tests applied 0.01% DPC to the upper back and were scored after 6 days. Findings and caveats of the study: Expanded TCRs clustered into significantly more large CDR3 similarity groups than controls, the analysis revealed.

V was pared by 3 bases and J by 8 bases, with 16 bases between. This CDR3 region has 14 residues. Germline V gives CDR1 MNHEY, CDR2 SVGAGI. Time point noted: patch test 3, about 24 weeks after DPC sensitization. Treatment in this sample: therapeutic diphenylcyclopropenone sensitization with weekly scalp DPC. The study enrolled 18 to 70-year-old alopecia patients suitable for DPC. The chain is built from TRBV6-5 and TRBJ1-2; weak D call: TRBD1 (6 bases). The sequence was obtained from a man between 25 and 39 years old with alopecia areata. Some clones in this sample may be carry-over from other donors' samples. The specimen was whole blood, collected in connection with sensitization to the hapten diphenylcyclopropenone (DPC). The DNA of the CDR3 is TGTGCCAGCAGTTATGGTTACAGGGCCAAAGGCTACACCTTC. Protein: CASSYGYRAKGYTF.